Reported below is one T cell receptor (beta chain). This entry belongs to a study of blood T cell repertoires in COVID-19. Turning to the study itself: From the United States, Italy and Spain came samples of acute and convalescent COVID-19. The analysed material was cDNA or gDNA that came from T cells, B-cell-depleted T cells, or PBMCs.

Trimming removed 1 base at V and 5 bases at J, with 11 bases between. The CDR3 spans 14 residues. Germline assignment: CDR1 LGHDT and CDR2 YNNKEL (reference sequence). As originally analysed: Reference gene primer amplification gave nucleated cell count estimates. Assay: immunoSEQ multiplex PCR; the TCRdb copy retains only in-frame clones and omits some. D and trimming come from the DNA, and the V and J calls and clone size come from that table. The table lists around 150,000 clones, around 90% of them singletons, with roughly 4% in the top ten. The sequenced material came from peripheral blood. The chain links TRBV3-1 (or the pseudogene TRBV3-2) to TRBJ1-1; D is undetermined. The TCR sequence derives from a woman aged 55-69 years who had recovered from COVID-19. This CDR3 reads CASSQGPYGTEAFF. DNA for the CDR3: TGTGCCAGCAGCCAAGGACCGTACGGGACTGAAGCTTTCTTT.